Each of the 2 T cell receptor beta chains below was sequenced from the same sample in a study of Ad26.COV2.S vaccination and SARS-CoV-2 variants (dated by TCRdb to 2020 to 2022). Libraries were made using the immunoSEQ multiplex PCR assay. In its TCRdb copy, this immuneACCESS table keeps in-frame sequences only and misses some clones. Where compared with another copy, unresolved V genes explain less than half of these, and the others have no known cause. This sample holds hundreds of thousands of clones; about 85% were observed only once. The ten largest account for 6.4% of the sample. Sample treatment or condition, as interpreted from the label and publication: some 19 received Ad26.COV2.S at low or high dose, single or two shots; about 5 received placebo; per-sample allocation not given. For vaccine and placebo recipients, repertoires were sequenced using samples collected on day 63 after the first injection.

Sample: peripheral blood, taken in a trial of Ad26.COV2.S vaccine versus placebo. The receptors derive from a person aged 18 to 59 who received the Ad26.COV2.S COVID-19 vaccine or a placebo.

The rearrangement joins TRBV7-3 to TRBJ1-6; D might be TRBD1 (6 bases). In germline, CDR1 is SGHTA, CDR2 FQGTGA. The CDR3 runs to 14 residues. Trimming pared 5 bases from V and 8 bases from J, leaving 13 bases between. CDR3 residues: CASSPEGGYSPLHF. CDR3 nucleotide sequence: TGTGCCAGCAGCCCGGAGGGGGGGTATTCACCCCTCCACTTT.

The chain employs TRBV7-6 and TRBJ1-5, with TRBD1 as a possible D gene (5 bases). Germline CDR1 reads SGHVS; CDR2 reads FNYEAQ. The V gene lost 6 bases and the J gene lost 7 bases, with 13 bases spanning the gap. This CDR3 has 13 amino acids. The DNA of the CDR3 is TGTGCCAGCAGTTTGGGGGGGGGACAGCCCCAGCATTTT. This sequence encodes CASSLGGGQPQHF.